This T cell receptor beta chain originates from a study of identical twins. General study points: Invariant T cells like MAIT and iNKT could partly confound the zero-insertion analyses. Models underpredicted monozygotic twin sharing of out-of-frame TCR alpha.

All donors were healthy Caucasians. This CDR3 region has 15 residues. CDR1 and CDR2 (germline): SGDLS, YYNGEE. One entry per CDR3 protein results from TCRdb running MiXCR on the 5' RACE reads. The table has a few hundred thousand distinct CDR3 sequences, approximately 8.5% seen once. About this clonotype itself: The antigen remains unidentified. Compared with germline, one end of the junction differs, possibly owing to a read error.

The data were also submitted as part of a second study, on yellow fever vaccine responses in identical twins.

The chain recombines TRBV9 with TRBJ2-1; TRBD2 matches at 11 bases. The source material was memory (CD45RO+) T cells sorted from blood. The TCR originated in a woman in her late teens or twenties in good health. The CDR3 loop reads CASRAGTSGYNVQFF. The CDR3 DNA reads TGTGCCAGCAGGGCCGGGACTAGCGGCTACAATGTGCAGTTCTTC.